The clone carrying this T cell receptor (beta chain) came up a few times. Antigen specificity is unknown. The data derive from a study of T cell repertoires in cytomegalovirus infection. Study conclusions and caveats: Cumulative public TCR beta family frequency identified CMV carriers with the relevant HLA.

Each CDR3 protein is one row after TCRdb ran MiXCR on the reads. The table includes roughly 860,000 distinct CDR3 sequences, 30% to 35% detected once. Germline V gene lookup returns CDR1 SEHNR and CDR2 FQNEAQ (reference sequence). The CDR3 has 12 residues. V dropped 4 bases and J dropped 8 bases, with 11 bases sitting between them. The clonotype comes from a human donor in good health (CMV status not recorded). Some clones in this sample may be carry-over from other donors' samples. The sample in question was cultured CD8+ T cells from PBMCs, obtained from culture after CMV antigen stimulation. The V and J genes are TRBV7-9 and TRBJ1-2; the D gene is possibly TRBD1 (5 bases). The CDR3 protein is CASSWGVEGYTF. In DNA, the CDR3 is TGTGCCAGCAGCTGGGGGGTAGAGGGCTACACCTTC.